A selection of T cell receptor beta chains follows, all from one sample in a study of shared clonotypes between healthy human individuals. Sequencing was performed with immunoSEQ multiplex PCR; in TCRdb, only in-frame clones are kept and a portion is missing. There are 1.4 million to 1.5 million clones in the sample; over 95% occur only once, and more than 0.9% lies in the top ten. Sequences were obtained from naive CD4+ T cells sorted from blood. The receptors originated from a man aged 30-40 years in good health. Each CDR3 is given with its conserved first and last residue. Each record gives: J gene, V gene, CDR3 protein.

>TRBJ1-1|TRBV30
CAWSVLLVTEAFF
>TRBJ2-1|TRBV7-7
CASSYLPGSNEQFF
>TRBJ2-7|TRBV5-4
CASSRSGTEFDEQYF
>TRBJ1-2|TRBV6-1
CASLQVTLGYGYTF
>TRBJ1-5|TRBV11-2
CASSSSGRSNQPQHF
>TRBJ2-3|TRBV7-3
CASSSNFGTGADTQYF
>TRBJ2-1|TRBV5-1
CASSLSTGLAHNEQFF
>TRBJ2-2|TRBV12-5
CASGLVLESRTGELFF
>TRBJ1-1|TRBV5-1
CASSPDMANTEAFF
>TRBJ2-7|TRBV29-1
CSAGRRSHPYEQYF
>TRBJ2-7|TRBV23-1
CASKVRSETCYYEQYF
>TRBJ2-7|TRBV14
CASSQQDSEEQYF
>TRBJ1-1|TRBV6-6
CASSYSPGLNTEAFF
>TRBJ2-3|TRBV28
CASSEDRETQYF
>TRBJ2-7|TRBV7-8
CASSLGPGAHEQYF
>TRBJ2-3|TRBV2
CASSEEGAYFMQYF
>TRBJ1-4|TRBV7-2
CASSLGGGTNEKLFF
>TRBJ2-3|TRBV5-8
CASSLAWAGSDTQYF
>TRBJ2-5|TRBV11-3
CASSSSTSVRETQYF
>TRBJ2-1|TRBV5-1
CASSLHAGVYNEQFF
>TRBJ2-7|TRBV9
CASSAAQAGEQYF
>TRBJ2-7|TRBV5-4
CASSSGPRDEQYF
>TRBJ1-5|TRBV28
CASSIIQGSQPQHF
>TRBJ1-1|TRBV7-3
CASSLTPGTENTEAFF
>TRBJ2-2|TRBV6-1
CASSWDNTGELFF
>TRBJ2-7|TRBV28
CASSLTGVVFYGQYF
>TRBJ2-6|TRBV7-9
CASTLRSSGANVLTF
>TRBJ2-3|TRBV18
CASSTLDRGSTDTQYF
>TRBJ1-5|TRBV2
CASSEDSGGGPQHF
>TRBJ2-6|TRBV5-5
CASRSEVRSSESGANVLTF
>TRBJ2-3|TRBV5-1
CASSLAGTGDPDTQYF
>TRBJ1-5|TRBV19
CASSEGGFGQPQHF
>TRBJ2-2|TRBV9
CASSMRTPGRELFF
>TRBJ2-1|TRBV19
CASSVLAGAYNEQFF
>TRBJ2-7|TRBV28
CASQTEAGFTYEQYF
>TRBJ2-1|TRBV5-5
CASSLGVGADNEQFF
>TRBJ1-5|TRBV19
CASSIRGGKDQPQHF
>TRBJ2-7|TRBV29-1
CSVAQQWAYEQYF
>TRBJ2-7|TRBV6-6
CASSFEFYEQYF
>TRBJ2-1|TRBV2
CASSGGWRENNEQFF
>TRBJ2-7|TRBV4-2
CASSQESPSGGSYEQYF
>TRBJ2-5|TRBV27
CASRFPRGTQYF
>TRBJ2-7|TRBV25-1
CASSGGYEQYF
>TRBJ1-5|TRBV21-1
CASSKAQRYPGDRGRSYSNQPQHF
>TRBJ2-1|TRBV2
CASPRGQGVEQFF
>TRBJ2-7|TRBV11-2
CASSLGTSEQYF
>TRBJ1-2|TRBV7-3
CASSSQTGKNNGYTF
>TRBJ2-1|TRBV30
CAWGTSGNNEQFF
>TRBJ2-7|TRBV5-5
CASSQAGGSYEQYF
>TRBJ2-3|TRBV5-4
CASSRINPRGGTDTQYF
>TRBJ2-7|TRBV6-6
CASRPTSGDPQQYF
>TRBJ2-5|TRBV5-6
CASSFGVSSRETQYF
>TRBJ1-1|TRBV5-4
CASSTGGQDTEAFF
>TRBJ1-2|TRBV6-1
CASNEWGYGYTF
>TRBJ2-5|TRBV5-1
CASSLLTGLRGAQYF
>TRBJ2-5|TRBV25-1
CASSAQGRRQETQYF
>TRBJ1-5|TRBV2
CASSVAQWDQPQHF
>TRBJ2-5|TRBV5-1
CASSLVANWGETQYF